The source of this TCR beta chain is a study of CD8+ T cells in alopecia areata. This clone was detected only a few times. It was cDNA, reverse transcribed from extracted RNA, that served as the sequencing template. Sequencing used immunoSEQ multiplex PCR; TCRdb keeps in-frame clones, though not all of them. Among about 190,000 clones listed, 64% were seen once. As for treatment: oral pan-JAK inhibitor, 5-10 mg twice daily. The CDR3 totals 13 residues. V lost 8 bases to trimming and J lost 0 bases; unmatched junction nucleotides: 3. Germline CDR1 SGHTA, CDR2 FQGNSA. The V and J genes are TRBV7-2 and TRBJ1-1; 7 bases align to TRBD1. The sequence was obtained from a human donor with alopecia areata. The input for sequencing was CD4+ T cells sorted from blood, taken at week 4, from a patient treated with tofacitinib. As DNA, the CDR3 is TGTGCCAGCCGGGGACAGATGAACACTGAAGCTTTCTTT. Encoded protein: CASRGQMNTEAFF. The complete variable domain, with remaining parts taken from reference TRBV7-2 and TRBJ1-1, reads GAGVSQSPSNKVTEKGKDVELRCDPISGHTALYWYRQSLGQGLEFLIYFQGNSAPDKSGLPSDRFSAERTGGSVSTLTIQRTQQEDSAVYLCASRGQMNTEAFFGQGTRLTVV.